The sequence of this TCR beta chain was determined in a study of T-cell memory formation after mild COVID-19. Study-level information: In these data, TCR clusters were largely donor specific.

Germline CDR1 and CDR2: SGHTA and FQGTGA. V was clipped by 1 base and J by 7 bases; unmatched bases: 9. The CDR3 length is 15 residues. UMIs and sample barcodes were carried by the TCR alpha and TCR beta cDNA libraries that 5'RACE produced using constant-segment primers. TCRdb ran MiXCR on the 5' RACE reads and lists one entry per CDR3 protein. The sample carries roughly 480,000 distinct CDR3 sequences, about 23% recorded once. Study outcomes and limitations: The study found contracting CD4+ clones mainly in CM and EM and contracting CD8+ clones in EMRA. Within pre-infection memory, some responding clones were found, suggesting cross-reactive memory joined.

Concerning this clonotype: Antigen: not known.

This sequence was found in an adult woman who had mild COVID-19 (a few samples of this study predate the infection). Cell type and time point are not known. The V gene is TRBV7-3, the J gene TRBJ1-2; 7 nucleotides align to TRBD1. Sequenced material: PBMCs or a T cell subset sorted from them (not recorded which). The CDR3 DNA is TGTGCCAGCAGCTTAAGTTCCAGGGGGGCTGGTGGCTACACCTTC. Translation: CASSLSSRGAGGYTF.